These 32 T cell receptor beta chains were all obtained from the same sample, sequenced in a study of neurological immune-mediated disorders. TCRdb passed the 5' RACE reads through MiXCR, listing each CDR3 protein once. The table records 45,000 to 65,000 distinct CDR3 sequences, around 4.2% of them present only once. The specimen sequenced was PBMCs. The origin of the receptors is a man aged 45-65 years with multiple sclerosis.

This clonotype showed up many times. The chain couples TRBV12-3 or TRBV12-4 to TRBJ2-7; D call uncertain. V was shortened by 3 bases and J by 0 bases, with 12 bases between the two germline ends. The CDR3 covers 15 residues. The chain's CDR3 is CASSFDTPGSYEQYF. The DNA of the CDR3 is TGTGCCAGCAGTTTTGACACTCCAGGCTCCTACGAGCAGTACTTC.

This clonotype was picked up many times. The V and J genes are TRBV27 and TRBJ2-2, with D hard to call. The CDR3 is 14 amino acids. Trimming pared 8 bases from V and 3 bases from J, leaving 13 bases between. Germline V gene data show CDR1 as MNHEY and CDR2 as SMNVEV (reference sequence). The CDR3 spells CASSELEYTGELFF. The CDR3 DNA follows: TGTGCCAGCTCCGAGTTGGAGTACACCGGGGAGCTGTTTTTT.

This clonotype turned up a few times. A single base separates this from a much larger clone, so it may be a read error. DNA for the CDR3: TGCAGTGCCAAGAGAGCTGAAAGCTCCTACGAGCAGTACTTC. Translated, it gives CSAKRAESSYEQYF. This chain connects TRBV20-1 to TRBJ2-7, with D unresolved. Germline CDR1 is DFQATT and CDR2 is SNEGSKA (reference sequence). The CDR3 runs to 14 residues. Trimming took off 6 bases at V and 0 bases at J, with 15 bases between the two ends.

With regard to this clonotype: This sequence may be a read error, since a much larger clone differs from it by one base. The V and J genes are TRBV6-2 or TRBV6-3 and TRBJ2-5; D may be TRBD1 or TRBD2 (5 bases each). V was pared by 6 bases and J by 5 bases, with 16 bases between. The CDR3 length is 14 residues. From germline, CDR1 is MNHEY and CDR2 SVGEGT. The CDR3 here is CASRRDQTRETQYF. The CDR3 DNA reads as TGTGCCAGCAGACGGGACCAGACGCGTGAGACCCAGTACTTC.

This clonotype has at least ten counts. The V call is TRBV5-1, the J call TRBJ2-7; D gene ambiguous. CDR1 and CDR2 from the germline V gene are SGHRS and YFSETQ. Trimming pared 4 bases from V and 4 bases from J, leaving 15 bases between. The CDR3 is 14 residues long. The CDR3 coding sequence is TGCGCCAGCAGCCCGTGGTGGATTCGGTACGAGCAGTACTTC. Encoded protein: CASSPWWIRYEQYF.

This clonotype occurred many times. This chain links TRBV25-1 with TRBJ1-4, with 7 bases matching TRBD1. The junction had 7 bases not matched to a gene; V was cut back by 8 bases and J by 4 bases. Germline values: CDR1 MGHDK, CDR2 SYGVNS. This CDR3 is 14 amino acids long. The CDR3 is CASARGGYNEKLFF. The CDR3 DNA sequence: TGTGCCAGCGCCAGGGGGGGGTATAATGAAAAACTGTTTTTT.

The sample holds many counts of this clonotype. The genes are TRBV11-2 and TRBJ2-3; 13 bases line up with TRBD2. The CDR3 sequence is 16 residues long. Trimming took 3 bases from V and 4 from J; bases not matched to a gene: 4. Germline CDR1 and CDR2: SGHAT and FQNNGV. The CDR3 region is CASSFTGLAGSDTQYF. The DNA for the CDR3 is TGTGCCAGCAGCTTCACGGGACTAGCGGGGTCAGATACGCAGTATTTT.

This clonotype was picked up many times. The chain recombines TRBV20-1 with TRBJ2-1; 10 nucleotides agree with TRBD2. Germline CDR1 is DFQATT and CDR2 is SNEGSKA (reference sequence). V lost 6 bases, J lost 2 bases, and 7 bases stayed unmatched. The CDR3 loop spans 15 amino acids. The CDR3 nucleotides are TGCAGTGCCACCGGAACTAGCGGGACCTACAATGAGCAGTTCTTC. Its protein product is CSATGTSGTYNEQFF.

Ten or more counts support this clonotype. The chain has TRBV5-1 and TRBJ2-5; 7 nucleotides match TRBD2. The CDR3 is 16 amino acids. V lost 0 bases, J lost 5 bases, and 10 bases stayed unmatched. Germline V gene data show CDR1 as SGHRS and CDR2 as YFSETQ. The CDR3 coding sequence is TGCGCCAGCAGCTTGGTCCCTCCTAGCGGCAGGGAGACCCAGTACTTC. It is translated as CASSLVPPSGRETQYF. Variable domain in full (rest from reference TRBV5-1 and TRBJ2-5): KAGVTQTPRYLIKTRGQQVTLSCSPISGHRSVSWYQQTPGQGLQFLFEYFSETQRNKGNFPGRFSGRQFSNSRSEMNVSTLELGDSALYLCASSLVPPSGRETQYFGPGTRLLVL.

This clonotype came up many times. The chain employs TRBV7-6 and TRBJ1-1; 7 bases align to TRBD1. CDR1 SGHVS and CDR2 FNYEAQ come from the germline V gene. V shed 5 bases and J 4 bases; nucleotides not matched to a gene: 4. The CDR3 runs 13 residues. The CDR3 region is CASSVTGSTEAFF. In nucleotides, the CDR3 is TGTGCCAGCAGCGTGACAGGGTCCACTGAAGCTTTCTTT.

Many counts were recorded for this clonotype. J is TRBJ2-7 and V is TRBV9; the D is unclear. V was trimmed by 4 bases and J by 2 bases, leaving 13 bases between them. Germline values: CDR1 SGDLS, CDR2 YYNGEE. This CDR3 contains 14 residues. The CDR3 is CASSPLESPYEQYF. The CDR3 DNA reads TGTGCCAGCAGCCCCCTAGAGAGCCCCTACGAGCAGTACTTC.

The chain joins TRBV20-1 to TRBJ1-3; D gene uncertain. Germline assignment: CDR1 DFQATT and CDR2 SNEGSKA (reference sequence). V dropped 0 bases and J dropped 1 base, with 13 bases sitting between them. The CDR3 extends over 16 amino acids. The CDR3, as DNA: TGCAGTGCTAGAGATCTTGTACATACATCTGGAAACACCATATATTTT. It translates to CSARDLVHTSGNTIYF.

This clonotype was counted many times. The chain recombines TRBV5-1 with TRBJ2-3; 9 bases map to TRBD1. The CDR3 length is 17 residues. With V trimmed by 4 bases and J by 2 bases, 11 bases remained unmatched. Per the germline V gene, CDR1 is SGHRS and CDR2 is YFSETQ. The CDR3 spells CASSTENRDRVTDTQYF. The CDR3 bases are TGCGCCAGCAGCACAGAAAACCGGGACAGGGTCACAGATACGCAGTATTTT.

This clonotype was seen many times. The CDR3 loop is CASSALAGGNTEAFF. The DNA of the CDR3 is TGTGCCAGCAGTGCCTTGGCGGGGGGGAACACTGAAGCTTTCTTT. V and J are TRBV2 and TRBJ1-1; D might be TRBD1 (5 bases). The V end lost 4 bases, the J end lost 1 base, and 13 bases lay between the germline ends. The CDR3 covers 15 residues. Germline V lookup: CDR1 SNHLY, CDR2 FYNNEI. Together with reference TRBV2 and TRBJ1-1, the CDR3 gives the full variable domain: EPEVTQTPSHQVTQMGQEVILRCVPISNHLYFYWYRQILGQKVEFLVSFYNNEISEKSEIFDDQFSVERPDGSNFTLKIRSTKLEDSAMYFCASSALAGGNTEAFFGQGTRLTVV.

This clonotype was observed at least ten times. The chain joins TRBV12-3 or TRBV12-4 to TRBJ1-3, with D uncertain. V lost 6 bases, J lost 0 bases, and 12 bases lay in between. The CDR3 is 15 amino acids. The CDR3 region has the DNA TGTGCCAGCAGCTTACATCGGAGCTCTGGAAACACCATATATTTT. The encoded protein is CASSLHRSSGNTIYF.

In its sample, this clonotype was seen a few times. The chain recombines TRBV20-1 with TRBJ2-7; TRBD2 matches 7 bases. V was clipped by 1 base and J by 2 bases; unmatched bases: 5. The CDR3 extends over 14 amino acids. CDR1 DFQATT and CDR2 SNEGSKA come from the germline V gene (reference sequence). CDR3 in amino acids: CSARGYGGTYEQYF. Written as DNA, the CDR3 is TGCAGTGCTAGAGGCTACGGGGGGACCTACGAGCAGTACTTC.

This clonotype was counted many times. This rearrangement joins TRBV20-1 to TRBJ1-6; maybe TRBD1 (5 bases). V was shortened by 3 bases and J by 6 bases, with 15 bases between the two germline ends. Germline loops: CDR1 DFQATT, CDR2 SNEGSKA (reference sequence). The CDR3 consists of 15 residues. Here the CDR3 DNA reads TGCAGTGCTAGTGGGGGTGCCCTTCTTAATTCACCCCTCCACTTT. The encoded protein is CSASGGALLNSPLHF.

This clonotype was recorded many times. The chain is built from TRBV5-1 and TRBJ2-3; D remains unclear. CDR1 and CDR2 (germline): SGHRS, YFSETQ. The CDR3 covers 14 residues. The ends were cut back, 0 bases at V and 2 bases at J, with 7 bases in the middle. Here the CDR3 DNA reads TGCGCCAGCAGCTTGGAACTGGCCACAGATACGCAGTATTTT. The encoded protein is CASSLELATDTQYF.

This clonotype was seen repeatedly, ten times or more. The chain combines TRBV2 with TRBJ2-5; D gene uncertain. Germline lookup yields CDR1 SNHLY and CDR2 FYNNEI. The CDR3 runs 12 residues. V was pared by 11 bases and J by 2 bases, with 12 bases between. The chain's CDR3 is CAADRQQETQYF. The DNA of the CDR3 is TGTGCCGCGGATCGGCAACAAGAGACCCAGTACTTC.

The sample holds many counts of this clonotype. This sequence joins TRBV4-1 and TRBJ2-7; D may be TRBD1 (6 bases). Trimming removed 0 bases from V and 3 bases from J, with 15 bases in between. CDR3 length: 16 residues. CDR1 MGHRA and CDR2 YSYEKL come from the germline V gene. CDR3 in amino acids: CASSQDPGQPYYEQYF. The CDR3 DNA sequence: TGCGCCAGCAGCCAAGACCCGGGACAACCCTACTACGAGCAGTACTTC.

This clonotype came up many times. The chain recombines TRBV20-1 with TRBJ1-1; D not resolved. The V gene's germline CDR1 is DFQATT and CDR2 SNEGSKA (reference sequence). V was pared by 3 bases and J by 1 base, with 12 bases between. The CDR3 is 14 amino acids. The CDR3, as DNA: TGCAGTGCTAGTATCGGATGGTGGAACACTGAAGCTTTCTTT. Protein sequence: CSASIGWWNTEAFF.

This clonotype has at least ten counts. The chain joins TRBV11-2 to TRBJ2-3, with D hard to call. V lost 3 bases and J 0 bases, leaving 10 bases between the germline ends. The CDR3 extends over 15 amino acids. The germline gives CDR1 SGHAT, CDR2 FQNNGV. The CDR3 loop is CASSFGGLSTDTQYF. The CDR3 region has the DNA TGTGCCAGCAGCTTTGGCGGATTAAGCACAGATACGCAGTATTTT.

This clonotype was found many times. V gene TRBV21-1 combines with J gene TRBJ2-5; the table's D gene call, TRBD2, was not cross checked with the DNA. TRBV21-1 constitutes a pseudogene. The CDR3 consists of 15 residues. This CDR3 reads CASSTPLGGRETQYF. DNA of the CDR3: TGTGCCAGCAGCACTCCCCTTGGAGGGCGAGAGACCCAGTACTTC.

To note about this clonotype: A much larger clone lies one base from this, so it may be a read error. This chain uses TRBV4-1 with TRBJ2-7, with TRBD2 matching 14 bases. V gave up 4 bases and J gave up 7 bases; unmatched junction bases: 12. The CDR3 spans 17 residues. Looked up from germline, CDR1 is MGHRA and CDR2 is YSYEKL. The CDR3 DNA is TGCGCCAGCAGCCTTTACGCGGGGACTAGCGGGAGCGAAGAGCAGTACTTC. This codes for CASSLYAGTSGSEEQYF.

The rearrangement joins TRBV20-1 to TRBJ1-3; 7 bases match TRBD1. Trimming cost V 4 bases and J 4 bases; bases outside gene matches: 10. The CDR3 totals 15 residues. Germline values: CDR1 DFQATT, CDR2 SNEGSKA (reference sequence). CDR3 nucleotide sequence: TGCAGTGCTACCTACAGGGGCGGTCAGGGAAACACCATATATTTT. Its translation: CSATYRGGQGNTIYF.

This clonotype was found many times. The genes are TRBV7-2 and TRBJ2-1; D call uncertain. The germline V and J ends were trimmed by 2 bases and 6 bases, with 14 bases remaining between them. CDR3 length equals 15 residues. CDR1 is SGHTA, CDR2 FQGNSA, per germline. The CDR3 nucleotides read TGTGCCAGCAGCTTAACCGGAGTCGGGTCCAATGAGCAGTTCTTC. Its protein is CASSLTGVGSNEQFF.

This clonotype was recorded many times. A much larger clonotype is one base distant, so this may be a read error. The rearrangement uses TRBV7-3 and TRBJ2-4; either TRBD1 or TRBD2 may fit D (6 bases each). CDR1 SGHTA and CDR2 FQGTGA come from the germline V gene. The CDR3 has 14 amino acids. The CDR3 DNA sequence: TGTGCCAGCAGCTTAGGAGGGGGACAAAAAATTCAGTACTTC. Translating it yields CASSLGGGQKIQYF.

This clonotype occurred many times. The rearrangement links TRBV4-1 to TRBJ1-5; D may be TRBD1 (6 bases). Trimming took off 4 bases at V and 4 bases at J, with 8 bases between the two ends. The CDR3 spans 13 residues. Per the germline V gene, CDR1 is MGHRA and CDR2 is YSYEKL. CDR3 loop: CASSRTVNQPQHF. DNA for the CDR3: TGCGCCAGCAGCCGGACAGTAAATCAGCCCCAGCATTTT.

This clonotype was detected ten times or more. The CDR3 reads CATSRANGGAQETQYF. In DNA, the CDR3 is TGTGCCACCAGCAGAGCTAACGGGGGGGCCCAAGAGACCCAGTACTTC. This chain links TRBV15 with TRBJ2-5; 8 positions match TRBD2. Germline V lookup: CDR1 LNHNV, CDR2 YYDKDF (reference sequence). V lost 1 base and J lost 1; bases outside the gene matches: 5. The CDR3 covers 16 residues.

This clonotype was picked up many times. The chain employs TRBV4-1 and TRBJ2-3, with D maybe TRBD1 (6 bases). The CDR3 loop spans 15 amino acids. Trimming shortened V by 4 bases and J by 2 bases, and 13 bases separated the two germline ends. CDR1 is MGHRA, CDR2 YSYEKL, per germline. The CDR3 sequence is CASSRQVESTDTQYF. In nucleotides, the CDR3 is TGCGCCAGCAGCCGACAGGTGGAGTCCACAGATACGCAGTATTTT.

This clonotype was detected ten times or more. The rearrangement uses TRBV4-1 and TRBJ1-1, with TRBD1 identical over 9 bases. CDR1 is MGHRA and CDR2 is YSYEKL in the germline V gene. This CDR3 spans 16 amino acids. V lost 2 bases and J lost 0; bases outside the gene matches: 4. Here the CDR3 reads CASSQTGQGMNTEAFF. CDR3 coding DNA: TGCGCCAGCAGCCAAACTGGACAGGGGATGAACACTGAAGCTTTCTTT.

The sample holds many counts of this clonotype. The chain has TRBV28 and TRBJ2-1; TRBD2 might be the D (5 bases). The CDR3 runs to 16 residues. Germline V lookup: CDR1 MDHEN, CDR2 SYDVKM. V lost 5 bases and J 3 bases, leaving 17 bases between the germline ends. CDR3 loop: CASSPYHGVGYNEQFF. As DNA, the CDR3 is TGTGCCAGCAGTCCGTACCACGGGGTTGGCTACAATGAGCAGTTCTTC.